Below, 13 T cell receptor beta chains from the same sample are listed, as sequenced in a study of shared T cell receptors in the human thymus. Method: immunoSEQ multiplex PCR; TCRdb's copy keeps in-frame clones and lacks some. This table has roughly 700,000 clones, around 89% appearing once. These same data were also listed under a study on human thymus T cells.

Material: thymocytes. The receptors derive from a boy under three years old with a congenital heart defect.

The CDR3 here is CASSPRASGPDTQYF. DNA of the CDR3: TGTGCCAGCAGCCCCCGGGCTAGCGGGCCCGATACGCAGTATTTT. The rearrangement uses TRBV11-2 and TRBJ2-3, with TRBD2 matching 8 bases. V was pared by 5 bases and J by 6 bases, with 10 bases of the junction left unmatched. From germline, CDR1 is SGHAT and CDR2 FQNNGV. The CDR3 has 15 amino acids.

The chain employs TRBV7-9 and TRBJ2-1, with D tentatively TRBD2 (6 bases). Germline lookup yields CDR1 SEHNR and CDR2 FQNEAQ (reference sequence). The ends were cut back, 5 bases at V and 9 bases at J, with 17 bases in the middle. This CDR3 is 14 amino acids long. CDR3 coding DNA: TGTGCCAGCAGCCCCCGACTAGGCCTCGGTGAGCAGTTCTTC. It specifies CASSPRLGLGEQFF.

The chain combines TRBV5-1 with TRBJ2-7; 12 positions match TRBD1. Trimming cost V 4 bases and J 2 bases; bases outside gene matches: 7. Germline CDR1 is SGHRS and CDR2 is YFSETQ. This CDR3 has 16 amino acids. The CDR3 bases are TGCGCCAGCAGCCTGGGACAGGGGGCCAAGGCCTACGAGCAGTACTTC. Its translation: CASSLGQGAKAYEQYF.

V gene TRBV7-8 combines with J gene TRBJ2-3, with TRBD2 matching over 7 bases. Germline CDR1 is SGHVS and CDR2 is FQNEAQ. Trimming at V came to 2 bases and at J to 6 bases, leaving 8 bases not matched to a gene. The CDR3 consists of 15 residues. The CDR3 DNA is TGTGCCAGCAGCTTACCCGCTAGCGGACGCGATACGCAGTATTTT. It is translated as CASSLPASGRDTQYF.

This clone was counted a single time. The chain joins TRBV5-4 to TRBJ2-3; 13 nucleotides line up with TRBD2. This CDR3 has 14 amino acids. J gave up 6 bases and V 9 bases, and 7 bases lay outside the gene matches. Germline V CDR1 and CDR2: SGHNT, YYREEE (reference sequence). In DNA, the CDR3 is TGTGCCATCCGACTAGCGGGAGGAAGCGATACGCAGTATTTT. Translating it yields CAIRLAGGSDTQYF.

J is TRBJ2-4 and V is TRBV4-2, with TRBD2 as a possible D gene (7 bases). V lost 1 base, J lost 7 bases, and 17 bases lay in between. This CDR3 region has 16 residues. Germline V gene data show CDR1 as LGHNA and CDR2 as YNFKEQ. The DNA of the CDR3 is TGTGCCAGCAGCCAAGGGGGGCTAGCGGTGGGGAACATTCAGTACTTC. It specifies CASSQGGLAVGNIQYF.

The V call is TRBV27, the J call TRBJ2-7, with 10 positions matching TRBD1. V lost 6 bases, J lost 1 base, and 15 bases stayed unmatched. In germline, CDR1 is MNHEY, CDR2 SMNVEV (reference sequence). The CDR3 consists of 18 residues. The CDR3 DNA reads TGTGCCAGCAGGGGGACAGGGGTCCGCGGGAGGAATTCCTACGAGCAGTACTTC. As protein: CASRGTGVRGRNSYEQYF.

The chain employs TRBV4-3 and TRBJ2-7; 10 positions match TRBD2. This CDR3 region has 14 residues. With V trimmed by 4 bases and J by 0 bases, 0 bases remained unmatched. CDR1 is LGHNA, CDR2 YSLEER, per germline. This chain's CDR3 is CASSPSGSSYEQYF. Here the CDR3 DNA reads TGCGCCAGCAGCCCTAGCGGGAGCTCCTACGAGCAGTACTTC.

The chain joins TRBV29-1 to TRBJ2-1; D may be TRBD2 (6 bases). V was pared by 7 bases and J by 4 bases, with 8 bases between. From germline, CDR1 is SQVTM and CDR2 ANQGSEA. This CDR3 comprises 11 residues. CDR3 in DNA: TGCAGCGCTGGGACTTACAATGAGCAGTTCTTC. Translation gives CSAGTYNEQFF.

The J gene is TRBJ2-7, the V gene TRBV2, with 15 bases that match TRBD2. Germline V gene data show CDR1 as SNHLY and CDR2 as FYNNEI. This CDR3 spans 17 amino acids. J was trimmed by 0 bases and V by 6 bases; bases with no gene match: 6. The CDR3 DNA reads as TGTGCCAGCAGGACGGGACTAGCGGGAGGATCCTCCTACGAGCAGTACTTC. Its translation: CASRTGLAGGSSYEQYF.

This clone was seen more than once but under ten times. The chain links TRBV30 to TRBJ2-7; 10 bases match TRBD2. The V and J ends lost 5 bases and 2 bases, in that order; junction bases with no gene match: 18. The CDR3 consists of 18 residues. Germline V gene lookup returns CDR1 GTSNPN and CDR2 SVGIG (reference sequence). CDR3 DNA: TGTGCCTGGTCGGGCCCACTAGCCGGGACTAGCGCGACCTACGAGCAGTACTTC. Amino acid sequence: CAWSGPLAGTSATYEQYF.

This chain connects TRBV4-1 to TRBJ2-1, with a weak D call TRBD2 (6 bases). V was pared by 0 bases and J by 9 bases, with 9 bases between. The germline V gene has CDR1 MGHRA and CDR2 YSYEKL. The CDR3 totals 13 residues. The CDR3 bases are TGCGCCAGCAGCCAAGAGTGGGGAGGTGAGCAGTTCTTC. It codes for CASSQEWGGEQFF.

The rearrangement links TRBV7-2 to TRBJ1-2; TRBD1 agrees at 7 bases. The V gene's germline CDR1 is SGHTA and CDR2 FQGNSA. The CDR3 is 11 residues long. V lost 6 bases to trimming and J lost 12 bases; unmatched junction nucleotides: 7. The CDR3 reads CASSRDREDTF. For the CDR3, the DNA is TGTGCCAGCAGTCGCGACAGGGAAGACACCTTC.